Following are 23 T cell receptor beta chains from one sample sequenced in a study of OX40 agonist ivuxolimab in advanced cancers. Clones were read by immunoSEQ multiplex PCR, and TCRdb kept only the in-frame ones, dropping some. The sample lists 73,000 or so clones, about 90% seen once, with approximately 0.8% in the top ten. Sequenced material: CD4+ or CD8+ T cells sorted from blood, taken in a trial of the OX40 agonist ivuxolimab. These receptors all stem from an adult with an advanced solid tumor such as melanoma, head and neck, liver or kidney cancer.

This chain connects TRBV6-5 to TRBJ1-6; D not certain. The V end lost 6 bases, the J end lost 3 bases, and 6 bases lay between the germline ends. The CDR3 is made up of 13 amino acids. Germline-derived CDR1 and CDR2 are MNHEY and SVGAGI. CDR3 DNA sequence: TGTGCCAGCAGCTCTAGCTATAATTCACCCCTCCACTTT. It specifies CASSSSYNSPLHF.

The rearrangement uses TRBV6-1 and TRBJ1-5; D possibly corresponds to TRBD1 (5 bases). The CDR3 extends over 15 amino acids. V lost 1 base, J lost 7 bases, and 14 bases lay in between. The germline V gene has CDR1 MNHNS and CDR2 SASEGT. DNA for the CDR3: TGTGCCAGCAGTGAAGGACACTGGGGCCAACAGCCCCAGCATTTT. Encoded protein: CASSEGHWGQQPQHF.

V and J are TRBV7-3 and TRBJ2-3; D unresolved. CDR1 is SGHTA, CDR2 FQGTGA, per germline. The CDR3 covers 12 residues. V lost 1 base to trimming and J lost 5 bases, with 4 bases between them. CDR3 sequence reads: CASSLKEDTQYF. In DNA form, the CDR3 reads TGTGCCAGCAGCTTAAAGGAAGATACGCAGTATTTT. Looking up the rest from reference TRBV7-3 and TRBJ2-3 gives the full variable domain: GAGVSQTPSNKVTEKGKYVELRCDPISGHTALYWYRQSLGQGPEFLIYFQGTGAADDSGLPNDRFFAVRPEGSVSTLKIQRTERGDSAVYLCASSLKEDTQYFGPGTRLTVL.

The rearrangement uses TRBV7-2 and TRBJ2-3; unclear D gene. The CDR3 spans 11 residues. The germline CDR1 and CDR2 sequences are SGHTA and FQGNSA. Trimming took off 2 bases at V and 6 bases at J, with 3 bases between the two ends. The CDR3: CASSLLDTQYF. The CDR3 DNA sequence: TGTGCCAGCAGCTTATTGGATACGCAGTATTTT.

This rearrangement joins TRBV27 to TRBJ2-7, with D possibly TRBD1 on 5 matching bases. CDR3 length: 15 amino acids. The V gene's germline CDR1 is MNHEY and CDR2 SMNVEV (reference sequence). V shed 6 bases and J shed 6 bases, with 21 bases lying between them. CDR3 sequence: CASSLDTRVGREQYF. In DNA form, the CDR3 reads TGTGCCAGCAGCCTAGATACCAGGGTGGGCCGCGAGCAGTACTTC.

The chain combines TRBV6-5 with TRBJ2-7, with D unclear. The germline CDR1 and CDR2 sequences are MNHEY and SVGAGI. CDR3 length: 13 amino acids. The ends were cut back, 5 bases at V and 6 bases at J, with 14 bases in the middle. As DNA, the CDR3 is TGTGCCAGCAGTACCCTGGGCCAAGGCGAGCAGTACTTC. Encoded protein: CASSTLGQGEQYF.

This clone has just a few counts. The junction differs from germline at one of its ends, possibly a read error. The chain carries TRBV7-7 and TRBJ2-2; D is possibly TRBD2 (6 bases). The CDR3 sequence is 15 residues long. The germline V gene has CDR1 SSHAT and CDR2 FNYEAQ (reference sequence). CDR3 in DNA: TGTGCTAGCACCGGAGGGGCAGGGAACACCGGGGAGCTGTTTTTT. This codes for CASTGGAGNTGELFF.

This clone came up a few times. The chain joins TRBV15 to TRBJ1-1; weak D call: TRBD1 (6 bases). This CDR3 is 13 amino acids long. V lost 1 base to trimming and J lost 4 bases, with 7 bases between them. Germline CDR1 is LNHNV and CDR2 is YYDKDF (reference sequence). Here the CDR3 DNA reads TGTGCCACCAGCAGAGGACAGGTCACTGAAGCTTTCTTT. It is translated as CATSRGQVTEAFF. The full variable domain, rest sourced from reference TRBV15 and TRBJ1-1, is DAMVIQNPRYQVTQFGKPVTLSCSQTLNHNVMYWYQQKSSQAPKLLFHYYDKDFNNEADTPDNFQSRRPNTSFCFLDIRSPGLGDTAMYLCATSRGQVTEAFFGQGTRLTVV.

The chain carries TRBV30 and TRBJ1-3; D may be TRBD1 (5 bases). The CDR3 is 14 amino acids. Germline V gene data show CDR1 as GTSNPN and CDR2 as SVGIG (reference sequence). Trimming stripped 5 bases from V and 1 base from J, with 12 bases between. The DNA for the CDR3 is TGTGCCTGGGGGACGGATCCATCTGGAAACACCATATATTTT. Translated: CAWGTDPSGNTIYF.

The chain combines TRBV4-1 with TRBJ1-3; D is ambiguous. The CDR3 is 17 amino acids. The germline V gene has CDR1 MGHRA and CDR2 YSYEKL. The V end was cut by 4 bases, the J end by 3 bases, with 19 bases between. The CDR3 DNA sequence: TGCGCCAGCAGCCTTGGGGAGGGCCCCACGGGTGGAAACACCATATATTTT. Amino acid sequence: CASSLGEGPTGGNTIYF.

The chain employs TRBV29-1 and TRBJ1-1; D unclear. Per germline, CDR1 SQVTM and CDR2 ANQGSEA. The CDR3 is 13 residues long. V was cut by 7 bases and J by 0 bases, with 12 bases left in between. In DNA, the CDR3 is TGCAGCGCCAAACAAGATATGAACACTGAAGCTTTCTTT. Translation: CSAKQDMNTEAFF.

V is TRBV9 and J is TRBJ2-3; possibly TRBD1 for D (6 bases). The germline CDR1 and CDR2 sequences are SGDLS and YYNGEE. V was pared by 4 bases and J by 1 base, with 10 bases between. This CDR3 contains 14 residues. CDR3 loop: CASSLSGGTDTQYF. CDR3 in DNA: TGTGCCAGCAGCCTATCAGGGGGCACAGATACGCAGTATTTT. Full variable domain (rest looked up from reference TRBV9 and TRBJ2-3): DSGVTQTPKHLITATGQRVTLRCSPRSGDLSVYWYQQSLDQGLQFLIQYYNGEERAKGNILERFSAQQFPDLHSELNLSSLELGDSALYFCASSLSGGTDTQYFGPGTRLTVL.

This rearrangement joins TRBV18 to TRBJ1-1; TRBD1 might be the D (6 bases). Trimming removed 6 bases at V and 7 bases at J, with 9 bases between. The CDR3 spans 11 residues. The germline CDR1 and CDR2 sequences are KGHSH and LQKENI. CDR3 sequence reads: CASSLDSEAFF. In DNA form, the CDR3 reads TGTGCCAGCTCTTTGGACAGTGAAGCTTTCTTT.

The chain couples TRBV5-6 to TRBJ2-4; the D is unclear. The CDR3 runs 16 residues. The V end was cut by 3 bases, the J end by 5 bases, with 18 bases between. The germline gives CDR1 SGHDT, CDR2 YYEEEE. CDR3 bases: TGTGCCAGCAGCTACTATCGTCGCCCCACAGAAAACATTCAGTACTTC. Its protein is CASSYYRRPTENIQYF.

The V and J genes are TRBV6-5 and TRBJ2-7, with D uncertain. The CDR3 covers 16 residues. Deletions cut 0 bases from V and 0 bases from J, with 12 bases between. From germline, CDR1 is MNHEY and CDR2 SVGAGI. CDR3 sequence (DNA): TGTGCCAGCAGTTACTCGCCTCGGGCCTCCTCCTACGAGCAGTACTTC. This codes for CASSYSPRASSYEQYF.

The chain recombines TRBV30 with TRBJ1-3, with unresolved D. CDR3 length: 14 residues. Germline CDR1 GTSNPN, CDR2 SVGIG (reference sequence). Trimming removed 5 bases at V and 2 bases at J, with 13 bases between. The CDR3 nucleotides read TGTGCCTGGGGTGCAAAAGGAGCTGGAAACACCATATATTTT. Translation: CAWGAKGAGNTIYF. Drawing the rest from reference TRBV30 and TRBJ1-3, the complete variable domain is SQTIHQWPATLVQPVGSPLSLECTVEGTSNPNLYWYRQAAGRGLQLLFYSVGIGQISSEVPQNLSASRPQDRQFILSSKKLLLSDSGFYLCAWGAKGAGNTIYFGEGSWLTVV.

The chain carries TRBV5-1 and TRBJ2-7, with D uncertain. V lost 0 bases and J 6 bases, leaving 13 bases between the germline ends. This CDR3 is built from 14 residues. In germline, CDR1 is SGHRS, CDR2 YFSETQ. DNA of the CDR3: TGCGCCAGCAGCTTGGCCACTCCACCTCGCGAGCAGTACTTC. Its protein is CASSLATPPREQYF. Full variable domain (outside the CDR3, taken from reference TRBV5-1 and TRBJ2-7): KAGVTQTPRYLIKTRGQQVTLSCSPISGHRSVSWYQQTPGQGLQFLFEYFSETQRNKGNFPGRFSGRQFSNSRSEMNVSTLELGDSALYLCASSLATPPREQYFGPGTRLTVT.

The chain carries TRBV18 and TRBJ1-5; D is uncertain. From germline, CDR1 is KGHSH and CDR2 LQKENI. The ends were cut back, 3 bases at V and 3 bases at J, with 18 bases in the middle. CDR3 length equals 17 residues. CDR3 amino acids: CASSPYITGGINQPQHF. CDR3 nucleotides: TGTGCCAGCTCACCTTATATTACGGGAGGGATCAATCAGCCCCAGCATTTT.

The gene calls are TRBV5-6 and TRBJ1-1; TRBD1 is a possible D gene (6 bases). The CDR3 covers 13 residues. Trimming pared 6 bases from V and 1 base from J, leaving 10 bases between. Germline V gives CDR1 SGHDT, CDR2 YYEEEE. CDR3 sequence: CASTQGGNTEAFF. CDR3 DNA: TGTGCCAGCACCCAAGGGGGGAACACTGAAGCTTTCTTT.

This clone came up once. The J gene is TRBJ2-7, the V gene TRBV7-2; 7 bases match TRBD1. The CDR3 sequence is 15 residues long. Germline V lookup: CDR1 SGHTA, CDR2 FQGNSA. V dropped 5 bases and J dropped 1; count of bases not matched to a gene: 8. As DNA, the CDR3 is TGTGCCAGCAGCCTTCGACAGGGTTCATCCTACGAGCAGTACTTC. Protein: CASSLRQGSSYEQYF.

The chain has TRBV7-9 and TRBJ2-3, with D perhaps matching TRBD1 or TRBD2 (5 bases each). This CDR3 has 15 amino acids. CDR1 SEHNR and CDR2 FQNEAQ come from the germline V gene (reference sequence). V was cut by 11 bases and J by 0 bases, with 18 bases left in between. As DNA, the CDR3 is TGTGCCGGTGGCGGGCCAGGGATTAGCACAGATACGCAGTATTTT. Protein product: CAGGGPGISTDTQYF.

The chain joins TRBV11-2 to TRBJ2-7; D tentatively reads TRBD1 or TRBD2 (5 bases each). V shed 1 base and J shed 10 bases, with 11 bases lying between them. There are 12 residues in the CDR3. Looked up from germline, CDR1 is SGHAT and CDR2 is FQNNGV. Written as DNA, the CDR3 is TGTGCCAGCAGCTTAGGGGGGAATCGACAGTACTTC. Translation gives CASSLGGNRQYF.

V and J are TRBV5-1 and TRBJ2-6; no definite D call. The length of the CDR3 is 16 residues. Looked up from germline, CDR1 is SGHRS and CDR2 is YFSETQ. Trimming shortened V by 4 bases and J by 0 bases, and 11 bases separated the two germline ends. The CDR3 sequence: CASSPTVLSGANVLTF. CDR3 DNA sequence: TGCGCCAGCAGCCCAACAGTGCTCTCTGGGGCCAACGTCCTGACTTTC.